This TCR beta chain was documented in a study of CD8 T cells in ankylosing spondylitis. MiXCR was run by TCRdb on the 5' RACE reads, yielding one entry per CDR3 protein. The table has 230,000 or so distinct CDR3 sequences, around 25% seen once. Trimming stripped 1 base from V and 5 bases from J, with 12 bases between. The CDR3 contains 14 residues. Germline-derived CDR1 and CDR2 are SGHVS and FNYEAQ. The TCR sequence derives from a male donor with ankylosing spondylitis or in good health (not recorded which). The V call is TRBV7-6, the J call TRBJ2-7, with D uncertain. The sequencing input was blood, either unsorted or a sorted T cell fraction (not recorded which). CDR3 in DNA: TGTGCCAGCAGCTTAGTGCGGTTCGGCGACGAGCAGTACTTC. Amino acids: CASSLVRFGDEQYF.